The clone carrying this T cell receptor beta chain was detected only a few times. This record belongs to a study of identical twins. TCRdb re-called the 5' RACE reads with MiXCR, one entry per CDR3 protein. The table shows about 660,000 distinct CDR3 sequences, with roughly 8% occurring only once. Germline-derived CDR1 and CDR2 are SQVTM and ANQGSEA. CDR3 size: 17 residues. Trimming removed 6 bases from V and 0 bases from J; junction bases left unmatched: 14. This same sample was also part of a study on yellow fever vaccine responses in identical twins.

The source is a woman under 30 in good health. The chain is built from TRBV29-1 and TRBJ2-1, with 7 bases aligning to TRBD1. The sequenced material came from PBMCs. The CDR3 reads CSVTPTGMGVSYNEQFF. The CDR3 region has the DNA TGCAGCGTGACCCCGACAGGGATGGGGGTCTCCTACAATGAGCAGTTCTTC.